This record looks at one T cell receptor (beta chain) sequence and its context. Its antigen is undetermined. The CDR3 has 12 amino acids. The germline V gene encodes CDR1 MNHNS and CDR2 SASEGT. V lost 2 bases and J 8 bases, leaving 9 bases between the germline ends. The sample originates from a study of cytomegalovirus exposure and HLA in healthy donors. The repertoire was sequenced with immunoSEQ multiplex PCR; TCRdb's copy has only in-frame clones and lacks some. The sample carries about 240,000 clones, 70% to 90% recorded once. General study findings and limits: Most TCR sequences were rare, but some public TCRs occurred in many donors.

The TCR was taken from a woman younger than 45 in good health and CMV-seropositive. The sample comprised PBMCs. The J gene is TRBJ1-2, the V gene TRBV6-1; unclear D gene. Here the CDR3 DNA reads TGTGCCAGCAGTGAATCGGTTGTGGGCTACACCTTC. Its protein is CASSESVVGYTF.